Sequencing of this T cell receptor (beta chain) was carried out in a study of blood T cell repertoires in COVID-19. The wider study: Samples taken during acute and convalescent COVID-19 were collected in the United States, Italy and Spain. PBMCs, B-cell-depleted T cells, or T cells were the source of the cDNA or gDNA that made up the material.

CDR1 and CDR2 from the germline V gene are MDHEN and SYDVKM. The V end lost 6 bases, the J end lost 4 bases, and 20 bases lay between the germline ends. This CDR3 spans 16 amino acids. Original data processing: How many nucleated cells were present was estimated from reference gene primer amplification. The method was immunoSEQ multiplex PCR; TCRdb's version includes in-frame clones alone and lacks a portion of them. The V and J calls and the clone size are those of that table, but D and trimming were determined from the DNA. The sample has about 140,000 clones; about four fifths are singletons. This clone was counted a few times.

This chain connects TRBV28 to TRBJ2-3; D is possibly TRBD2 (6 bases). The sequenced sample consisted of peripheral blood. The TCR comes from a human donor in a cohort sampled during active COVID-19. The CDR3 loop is CASSTHGTLKADTQYF. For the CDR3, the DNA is TGTGCCAGCAGCACACATGGGACTCTAAAGGCAGATACGCAGTATTTT.